The 15 T cell receptor beta chains in this list originate from one sample, sequenced in a study of regulatory T cells in long-lasting Graves disease. According to the study, TCR beta libraries were built with iRepertoire HTBI primers and CDR3-region Arm-PCR. TCRdb fed the multiplex PCR reads into MiXCR, producing one record per CDR3 protein. The sample comprises 450,000 or so distinct CDR3 sequences, less than 25% of which are singletons, and approximately 7.8% rests with the top ten. Stated time point: persistent/refractory GD, antithyroid drugs over 5 years with positive TRAb. RNA extracted from PBMCs served as the sequencing template. The sequenced sample was peripheral blood mononuclear cells (PBMCs), obtained when the disease was refractory, from a patient treated with antithyroid drugs. The origin of the receptors is a female donor with Graves disease.

This clonotype was picked up many times. The CDR3 here is CASSPSWGGYEQYF. CDR3 DNA sequence: TGTGCCAGCAGTCCATCATGGGGTGGATACGAGCAGTACTTC. The V call is TRBV28, the J call TRBJ2-7; no definite D call. V dropped 5 bases and J dropped 4 bases, with 15 bases sitting between them. Per germline, CDR1 MDHEN and CDR2 SYDVKM. The CDR3 runs 14 residues.

This clonotype showed up just a few times. The chain has TRBV5-5 and TRBJ1-1, with D possibly TRBD1 on 6 matching bases. The germline CDR1 and CDR2 sequences are SGHKS and YYEKEE (reference sequence). The CDR3 loop spans 15 amino acids. Deletions cut 0 bases from V and 1 base from J, with 10 bases between. CDR3 sequence (DNA): TGTGCCAGCAGCTTGGGGATGGGGGCGAACACTGAAGCTTTCTTT. Protein sequence: CASSLGMGANTEAFF.

V and J are TRBV6-2 or TRBV6-3 and TRBJ2-7; D uncertain. CDR3 length: 13 amino acids. V lost 2 bases, J lost 7 bases, and 12 bases lay in between. The germline V gene has CDR1 MNHEY and CDR2 SVGEGT. CDR3 region: CASSYTAPWEQYF. The CDR3 DNA reads as TGTGCCAGCAGTTACACAGCCCCCTGGGAGCAGTACTTC.

The chain is built from TRBV11-2 and TRBJ2-1, with 7 bases fitting TRBD1. CDR1 and CDR2 from the germline V gene are SGHAT and FQNNGV. This CDR3 has 15 amino acids. The trim removed 5 bases at V and 3 bases at J, leaving 7 bases unmatched. CDR3 coding DNA: TGTGCCAGCAGCACGACAGGGCAGGACTACAATGAGCAGTTCTTC. The encoded protein is CASSTTGQDYNEQFF.

This sequence joins TRBV7-2 and TRBJ2-7; TRBD2 agrees at 11 bases. Germline V lookup: CDR1 SGHTA, CDR2 FQGNSA. The V segment lost 0 bases and the J segment 4 bases; nucleotides outside the gene matches: 8. The CDR3 runs to 17 residues. CDR3 sequence reads: CASSLARGLAGYYEQYF. CDR3 coding DNA: TGTGCCAGCAGCTTAGCCCGCGGACTAGCGGGTTATTACGAGCAGTACTTC.

The chain couples TRBV6-1 to TRBJ2-7; D ambiguous. The CDR3 has 13 residues. Trimming removed 9 bases from V and 3 bases from J, with 15 bases in between. Germline values: CDR1 MNHNS, CDR2 SASEGT. The CDR3 here is CASTTRPNYEQYF. CDR3 nucleotide sequence: TGTGCCAGTACAACGAGGCCGAACTACGAGCAGTACTTC.

This clonotype was detected only a few times. The rearrangement uses TRBV19 and TRBJ2-7; TRBD2 matches at 9 bases. Germline V gene data show CDR1 as LNHDA and CDR2 as SQIVND (reference sequence). The CDR3 contains 15 residues. The ends lost 3 bases at V and 4 bases at J; junction bases unmatched: 7. CDR3 bases: TGTGCCAGTAGTATCGCTAGCGGGATTGGGTACGAGCAGTACTTC. Its translation is CASSIASGIGYEQYF.

The rearrangement uses TRBV6-1 and TRBJ2-1; D might be TRBD2 (5 bases). V was pared by 6 bases and J by 10 bases, with 22 bases between. The CDR3 runs to 15 residues. The germline gives CDR1 MNHNS, CDR2 SASEGT. The CDR3 DNA is TGTGCCAGCAGATCCCAGGCGGGCGCATCTCGGGAGCAGTTCTTC. Translation gives CASRSQAGASREQFF.

DNA for the CDR3: TGTGCCAGCAGTTACTGGTCTAGGGACCCTGGAAACACCATATATTTT. Its protein product is CASSYWSRDPGNTIYF. V and J are TRBV6-2 or TRBV6-3 and TRBJ1-3; a possible D gene is TRBD1 (5 bases). Germline V gene sequence: CDR1 MNHEY, CDR2 SVGEGT. The CDR3 spans 16 residues. V dropped 1 base and J dropped 2 bases, with 12 bases sitting between them.

This clonotype came up many times. This chain links TRBV28 with TRBJ1-1, with D possibly matching TRBD1 (5 bases). CDR1 and CDR2 (germline): MDHEN, SYDVKM. V dropped 6 bases and J dropped 11 bases, with 19 bases sitting between them. The CDR3 sequence is 13 residues long. The CDR3 here is CASRPRAEHRAFF. For the CDR3, the DNA is TGTGCCAGCAGACCCAGGGCAGAGCATCGGGCTTTCTTT.

Ten or more counts support this clonotype. The chain recombines TRBV2 with TRBJ1-4, with TRBD1 identical over 9 bases. Germline CDR1 and CDR2: SNHLY and FYNNEI. This CDR3 contains 15 residues. V gave up 3 bases and J gave up 5 bases; unmatched junction bases: 4. This chain's CDR3 is CASSDQGQGNEKLFF. DNA of the CDR3: TGTGCCAGCAGTGACCAGGGACAGGGCAATGAAAAACTGTTTTTT. The entire variable domain, with the rest obtained from reference TRBV2 and TRBJ1-4, is as follows: EPEVTQTPSHQVTQMGQEVILRCVPISNHLYFYWYRQILGQKVEFLVSFYNNEISEKSEIFDDQFSVERPDGSNFTLKIRSTKLEDSAMYFCASSDQGQGNEKLFFGSGTQLSVL.

The chain carries TRBV3-1 and TRBJ2-5; weak D call: TRBD2 (5 bases). Between the trimmed V and J ends, which lost 0 bases and 1 base, there was a span of 9 bases. Germline V gene data show CDR1 as LGHDT and CDR2 as YNNKEL (reference sequence). This CDR3 region has 15 residues. The CDR3 loop reads CASSQDRGSQETQYF. In DNA, the CDR3 is TGTGCCAGCAGCCAAGACCGGGGATCCCAAGAGACCCAGTACTTC.

The sample holds many counts of this clonotype. The chain is built from TRBV10-3 and TRBJ2-7, with D perhaps matching TRBD1 (6 bases). Germline assignment: CDR1 ENHRY and CDR2 SYGVKD. The CDR3 is 12 amino acids. V was trimmed by 7 bases and J by 6 bases, leaving 13 bases between them. The CDR3 sequence: CAITPGDTEQYF. The CDR3 region has the DNA TGTGCCATCACCCCCGGGGACACCGAGCAGTACTTC.

In regard to this clonotype: A read error may produce the germline difference seen at one junction end. The rearrangement uses TRBV7-2 and TRBJ2-7; a weak D match, TRBD2 (6 bases). The germline V gene encodes CDR1 SGHTA and CDR2 FQGNSA. The CDR3 is made up of 15 amino acids. As DNA, the CDR3 is TGTGCCGGCAGCTTGGCGGGACCCCGGTCGCCGGAGCAGTACTTC. Protein product: CAGSLAGPRSPEQYF. Looking up the rest from reference TRBV7-2 and TRBJ2-7 gives the full variable domain: GAGVSQSPSNKVTEKGKDVELRCDPISGHTALYWYRQSLGQGLEFLIYFQGNSAPDKSGLPSDRFSAERTGGSVSTLTIQRTQQEDSAVYLCAGSLAGPRSPEQYFGPGTRLTVT.

This chain connects TRBV28 to TRBJ1-5, with no clear D. V was trimmed by 4 bases and J by 6 bases, leaving 10 bases between them. This CDR3 contains 13 residues. Per germline, CDR1 MDHEN and CDR2 SYDVKM. DNA of the CDR3: TGTGCCAGCAGTTATAATAGGGCTCAGCCCCAGCATTTT. Amino acids: CASSYNRAQPQHF.